A selection of T cell receptor beta chains follows, all from one sample in a study of blood T cells in healthy people across ages. TCRdb recomputed calls from the 5' RACE reads with MiXCR, one row per CDR3 protein. This table has hundreds of thousands of distinct CDR3 sequences, around 21% appearing once. Sequenced: blood. The receptor set was obtained from a man in his sixties or seventies in good health. Each CDR3 is given with its conserved first and last residue. D genes are given only for firm matches. Clone sizes are given selectively: once, few, many, or a class where the clone is expanded.

j_call v_call clone_size cdr3_length d_call cdr3_nt cdr3_aa
TRBJ2-7 TRBV3-1 few 14 NA TGTGCCAGCAGCCAAGATCCCCGTCGCGACGAGCAGTACTTC CASSQDPRRDEQYF
TRBJ2-7 TRBV29-1 few 14 TRBD2 TGCAGCGTTGACACTAGCGGCAGCTCCTACGAGCAGTACTTC CSVDTSGSSYEQYF
TRBJ1-6 TRBV20-1 NA 14 TRBD1 TGCAGTGCTAAAGAGGACAGGGACCATTCACCCCTCCACTTT CSAKEDRDHSPLHF
TRBJ2-1 TRBV28 few 13 TRBD2 TGTGCCAGCAGTTTACCACTAGCGGCTAAGGCGCTCTTC CASSLPLAAKALF
TRBJ1-1 TRBV6-5 few 18 NA TGTGCCAGCAGTTCCATCCGTGTAGGGACGACCATGAACACTGAAGCTTTCTTT CASSSIRVGTTMNTEAFF
TRBJ2-3 TRBV7-2 few 16 NA TGTGCCAGCAGCCCAGGTGTTGGCGCCAACACAGATACGCAGTATTTT CASSPGVGANTDTQYF
TRBJ2-2 TRBV12-3/TRBV12-4 NA 14 TRBD2 TGTGCCAGCAGTCCGGGACTAGACACCGGGGAGCTGTTTTTT CASSPGLDTGELFF
TRBJ2-1 TRBV7-9 NA 12 NA TGTGCCAGCAGCCTGGGGGATGGTGAGCAGTTCTTC CASSLGDGEQFF
TRBJ1-1 TRBV13 few 17 TRBD1 TGTGCCAGCAGCTTAGGGGGACAGGTTGGGAGAAACACTGAAGCTTTCTTT CASSLGGQVGRNTEAFF
TRBJ1-4 TRBV7-6 few 15 NA TGTGCCAGCAGCTTACGGACAGACCTTAATGAAAAACTGTTTTTT CASSLRTDLNEKLFF
TRBJ2-2 TRBV10-3 NA 15 TRBD2 TGTGCCATCAGTGAGGGACTAGCCCCCACCGGGGAGCTGTTTTTT CAISEGLAPTGELFF